Given below is one T cell receptor (beta chain) in context. The record originates from a study of blood T cell repertoires in COVID-19. The wider study: Italy, Spain and the United States were the sources of the convalescent and acute COVID-19 samples.

Participants, about 18 to 90 years old, spanned under 30 US areas. Researchers sorted participants into cohorts using their self-reported clinical history. Those designated as exposed participants met a COVID-19 case within 2 weeks before study entry. V lost 0 bases, J lost 5 bases, and 6 bases stayed unmatched. Germline V lookup: CDR1 SGHDT, CDR2 YYEEEE. The CDR3 has 17 residues. This table comes from immunoSEQ multiplex PCR, and its TCRdb copy is limited to in-frame clones, with some not included. The sample lists 200,000 to 250,000 clones, 75% to 90% occurring once. The TCR comes from a woman aged 30 to 39 who had been exposed to COVID-19. This chain links TRBV5-6 with TRBJ2-1, with 12 bases identical to TRBD2. The sequenced sample consisted of PBMCs or T cells enriched from blood (not recorded which). The CDR3 DNA is TGTGCCAGCAGCTTGGACCCGAGACTAGCGGGAGACAATGAGCAGTTCTTC. Translation: CASSLDPRLAGDNEQFF.